This TCR beta chain was sequenced during a study of cytomegalovirus exposure and HLA in healthy donors. General study points: Presence/absence comparisons presumed near-even sequencing depth among donors. While the bulk of TCR sequences proved rare, some public TCRs turned up in many donors.

Turning to this clone: Its antigen is not known.

V shed 2 bases, J shed 0 bases, and the junction held 4 bases outside the gene matches. The CDR3 totals 15 residues. The germline V gene has CDR1 MNHNY and CDR2 SVGAGI (reference sequence). This PCR relied on a set of 60 Vbeta primers and 13 Jbeta primers. TCRdb's table, derived via immunoSEQ multiplex PCR, lists solely in-frame clones and lacks some. Counted here are roughly 130,000 clones, 65% to 90% occurring once; the ten biggest clones make up less than 1.5%. The sequenced sample consisted of PBMCs. This clonotype was obtained from a girl aged 2 to 10 in good health and CMV-seronegative. The chain has TRBV6-6 and TRBJ2-7; the match to TRBD1 covers 7 bases. CDR3 DNA sequence: TGTGCCAGCAGTTACCCGGGACAGAGCTCCTACGAGCAGTACTTC. This encodes CASSYPGQSSYEQYF.